This entry features one T cell receptor (beta chain) sequence. Profiled with immunoSEQ multiplex PCR; TCRdb holds only in-frame clones, not every one. The table lists some 140,000 clones, roughly nine tenths of them singletons, with approximately 17% in the top ten. The sample originates from a study of T cell responses to AZD1222 COVID-19 vaccine. This specimen was peripheral blood, taken on day 0 of AZD1222 vaccination. This sequence originates from an adult in good health.

CDR3 sequence (DNA): TGTGCCATCAGCTCGGACAGAGATGAAAAACTGTTTTTT. Its protein product is CAISSDRDEKLFF. The chain has TRBV10-3 and TRBJ1-4; D might be TRBD1 (6 bases). Germline V CDR1 and CDR2: ENHRY, SYGVKD. Trimming shortened V by 6 bases and J by 6 bases, and 11 bases separated the two germline ends. The CDR3 totals 13 residues.